The sequence of this TCR beta chain was determined in a study of T cell responses to AZD1222 COVID-19 vaccine. Study results and limitations: The study found vaccine-associated CD4 TCRs spanning spike, dominant at 160-218 and 743-854.

The protocol was immunoSEQ multiplex PCR, while the TCRdb copy is restricted to in-frame clones and leaves out a portion. Here the sample spans 210,000 or so clones, roughly 91% being singletons. On this clone itself: Its antigen remains unidentified.

CDR3 size: 14 residues. CDR1 and CDR2 from the germline V gene are ENHRY and SYGVKD. Deletions cut 3 bases from V and 6 bases from J, with 12 bases between. The TCR comes from an adult in good health. This rearrangement joins TRBV10-3 to TRBJ2-1; D remains unclear. The input for sequencing was peripheral blood, taken on day 0 of MenACWY control vaccination. CDR3 nucleotides: TGTGCCATCAGTGACAGTGAGGTACTCAATGAGCAGTTCTTC. Translation gives CAISDSEVLNEQFF.